These T cell receptor beta chains were read from a single sample in a study of blood T cells in healthy people across ages. TCRdb re-analysed the 5' RACE reads in MiXCR, keeping a single row per CDR3 protein. The table shows about 900,000 distinct CDR3 sequences, with about 62% occurring only once. Sequences were obtained from blood. The receptor set was obtained from a young man in good health. Both conserved end residues are part of each CDR3. A D gene is named only where the DNA matches it firmly. A row's size may be missing; if present it is once, few, many or a size class.

>TRBJ2-6|.|.|TRBV6-2/TRBV6-3
CASTLRQANVLTF
TGTGCCAGCACCCTCCGCCAGGCCAACGTCCTGACTTTC
>TRBJ2-2|.|once|TRBV28
CASSRSGRGNTGELFF
TGTGCCAGCAGCCGCTCGGGCAGGGGAAACACCGGGGAGCTGTTTTTT
>TRBJ2-7|TRBD2|.|TRBV5-1
CASSQLAAYEQYF
TGCGCCAGCAGCCAACTAGCGGCCTACGAGCAGTACTTC
>TRBJ2-3|TRBD2|once|TRBV27
CASSLWVAGGSTDTQYF
TGTGCCAGCAGTTTATGGGTAGCGGGGGGAAGCACAGATACGCAGTATTTT
>TRBJ1-2|TRBD1|once|TRBV7-3
CASSYADRGDGYTF
TGTGCCAGCAGCTATGCGGACAGGGGCGATGGCTACACCTTC
>TRBJ2-1|.|.|TRBV11-2
CASSPTSGDGQFF
TGTGCCAGCAGCCCAACCTCAGGGGATGGGCAGTTCTTC
>TRBJ2-1|TRBD2|.|TRBV9
CASSVDPTSGAYNEQFF
TGTGCCAGCAGCGTAGACCCGACTAGCGGGGCTTACAATGAGCAGTTCTTC
>TRBJ2-1|.|.|TRBV7-8
CASSRLGASSYNEQFF
TGTGCCAGCAGCCGGCTCGGGGCTAGCTCCTACAATGAGCAGTTCTTC
>TRBJ1-2|TRBD1|.|TRBV10-3
CAISEAPGQGYLGGYTF
TGTGCCATCAGTGAGGCTCCGGGACAGGGGTATTTGGGTGGCTACACCTTC
>TRBJ2-7|TRBD2|.|TRBV5-1
CASSSTSGGAGSYEQYF
TGCGCCAGCAGCTCGACTAGCGGGGGGGCCGGCTCATACGAGCAGTACTTC
>TRBJ2-3|.|.|TRBV5-5
CASSLDVPTTDTQYF
TGTGCCAGCAGCTTGGATGTGCCTACCACAGATACGCAGTATTTT
>TRBJ2-5|.|.|TRBV6-5
CASSYNQFQETQYF
TGTGCCAGCAGTTATAATCAGTTCCAAGAGACCCAGTACTTC
>TRBJ1-2|.|.|TRBV7-8
CASSLRVGTQDGYTF
TGTGCCAGCAGCTTAAGGGTCGGAACGCAGGATGGCTACACCTTC
>TRBJ2-1|TRBD1|few|TRBV20-1
CSASGQGQDSYEQFF
TGCAGTGCTAGCGGCCAGGGACAGGACAGCTATGAGCAGTTCTTC
>TRBJ2-2|.|.|TRBV29-1
CSVEARMDGELFF
TGCAGCGTTGAAGCCAGAATGGACGGGGAGCTGTTTTTT
>TRBJ2-3|TRBD2|.|TRBV6-5
CASSYSGASGESDTQYF
TGTGCCAGCAGTTACTCCGGGGCTAGCGGGGAGTCAGATACGCAGTATTTT
>TRBJ1-3|.|.|TRBV6-1
CASSDRMYRTSSGNTIYF
TGTGCCAGCAGTGATAGGATGTACAGGACGAGCTCTGGAAACACCATATATTTT
>TRBJ2-1|.|.|TRBV29-1
CSVERDNEQFF
TGCAGCGTTGAACGGGACAATGAGCAGTTCTTC
>TRBJ1-2|.|.|TRBV10-3
CAISEHPTGGLGGYTF
TGTGCCATCAGTGAGCATCCCACAGGAGGACTTGGTGGCTACACCTTC
>TRBJ2-3|TRBD2|few|TRBV7-2
CASTRGGGTDTQYF
TGTGCCAGCACCCGGGGGGGCGGCACAGATACGCAGTATTTT
>TRBJ2-1|.|.|TRBV3-1
CASSQDLGTFAYNEQFF
TGTGCCAGCAGCCAAGATCTCGGTACTTTTGCCTACAATGAGCAGTTCTTC
>TRBJ2-7|TRBD1|.|TRBV20-1
CSAPPRRGQGRFEQYF
TGCAGTGCTCCCCCCCGGAGGGGACAGGGGCGTTTTGAGCAGTACTTC
>TRBJ1-2|.|.|TRBV6-6
CASRPGRAVLTNYGYTF
TGTGCCAGCAGGCCCGGCCGCGCTGTCTTGACTAACTATGGCTACACCTTC
>TRBJ2-7|.|.|TRBV7-2
CASSLESTPEYEQYF
TGTGCCAGCAGCTTAGAGTCCACCCCCGAATACGAGCAGTACTTC
>TRBJ2-3|.|.|TRBV12-3/TRBV12-4
CASSPADGGPTDTQYF
TGTGCCAGCAGCCCCGCTGATGGGGGTCCCACAGATACGCAGTATTTT
>TRBJ2-6|TRBD2|.|TRBV4-1
CASSSYTGGLSGANVLTF
TGCGCCAGCAGCTCCTACACGGGAGGGCTCTCTGGGGCCAACGTCCTGACTTTC
>TRBJ2-7|.|few|TRBV6-1
CASSVGVGTYEQYF
TGTGCCAGCAGTGTGGGGGTGGGCACCTACGAGCAGTACTTC
>TRBJ2-4|.|.|TRBV12-3/TRBV12-4
CASRPSGEHGNIQYF
TGTGCCAGCAGGCCCTCCGGGGAGCACGGTAACATTCAGTACTTC
>TRBJ2-7|.|.|TRBV4-3
CASSQASPAGEQYF
TGCGCCAGCAGCCAAGCGAGTCCGGCAGGCGAGCAGTACTTC
>TRBJ2-3|.|few|TRBV20-1
CSARDIGESTDTQYF
TGCAGTGCTAGAGATATCGGGGAGAGCACAGATACGCAGTATTTT
>TRBJ2-7|.|.|TRBV12-3/TRBV12-4
CASSLQDGSGYEQYF
TGTGCCAGCAGTCTACAGGACGGCTCCGGGTACGAGCAGTACTTC
>TRBJ2-3|TRBD2|.|TRBV27
CASTLTSGGLSGTDTQYF
TGTGCCAGCACGTTGACTAGCGGGGGGTTATCGGGCACAGATACGCAGTATTTT
>TRBJ2-3|TRBD1|few|TRBV29-1
CSVGTGGADTQYF
TGCAGCGTCGGGACAGGGGGGGCAGATACGCAGTATTTT
>TRBJ1-6|.|.|TRBV6-2/TRBV6-3
CVSSRQSNSPLHF
TGTGTCAGCAGCCGACAGTCTAATTCACCCCTCCACTTT
>TRBJ1-1|.|.|TRBV7-3
CASSPVGRTYEAFF
TGTGCCAGCAGCCCGGTGGGAAGGACCTATGAAGCTTTCTTT
>TRBJ1-4|.|.|TRBV4-3
CASSPGLHGEKLFF
TGCGCCAGCAGCCCGGGACTCCATGGGGAAAAACTGTTTTTT
>TRBJ2-6|.|once|TRBV4-3
CASSQDEVRGSSSGANVLTF
TGCGCCAGCAGCCAAGATGAAGTTCGGGGTTCCTCCTCTGGGGCCAACGTCCTGACTTTC
>TRBJ2-7|TRBD1|.|TRBV3-1
CASTKGFNRGNLYEQYF
TGTGCCAGCACGAAGGGATTCAACAGGGGGAATCTCTACGAGCAGTACTTC
>TRBJ2-3|TRBD1|.|TRBV14
CASSQDRTGPTDTQYF
TGTGCCAGCAGCCAGGACAGGACAGGGCCCACAGATACGCAGTATTTT
>TRBJ1-6|TRBD1|.|TRBV6-5
CASSFRDRVNSPLHF
TGTGCCAGCAGTTTCCGGGACAGGGTGAATTCACCCCTCCACTTT
>TRBJ2-1|TRBD2|few|TRBV27
CASSVAGGYYNEQFF
TGTGCCAGCAGCGTAGCGGGGGGTTACTACAATGAGCAGTTCTTC
>TRBJ2-1|.|once|TRBV16
CASSQSLGGIYNEQFF
TGTGCCAGCAGCCAATCGTTGGGGGGTATTTACAATGAGCAGTTCTTC